What follows is one T cell receptor (beta chain) and its context. Survey-level immunoSEQ v3.0 assays were run. Some clones are missing from TCRdb's copy, which holds only in-frame ones; the method was immunoSEQ multiplex PCR. The sample includes around 34,000 clones, around 75% of them seen just once. This sample is drawn from a study of long-term antiretroviral therapy in people with HIV. Trimming shortened V by 5 bases and J by 4 bases, and 19 bases separated the two germline ends. Germline loops: CDR1 SEHNR, CDR2 FQNEAQ (reference sequence). The CDR3 runs 16 residues. J is TRBJ2-3 and V is TRBV7-9; perhaps D is TRBD1 or TRBD2 (5 bases each). The TCR originated in a man between 18 and 35 years old with HIV. The material was unsorted PBMCs, obtained 1.5 years after starting antiretroviral therapy. For the CDR3, the DNA is TGTGCCAGCAGCCCACCCCCTTTGACAGCGGCAGATACGCAGTATTTT. Translation: CASSPPPLTAADTQYF.